The sequence of this T cell receptor beta chain was determined in a study of T cell repertoires in cytomegalovirus infection. TCRdb passed the reads through MiXCR, listing each CDR3 protein once. The data contain 750,000 to 900,000 distinct CDR3 sequences, about 27% of them singletons. Points from the study as a whole: CMV carriers with the relevant HLA were identified by cumulative public TCR beta family frequency.

With regard to this clonotype: Its matching antigen is unknown.

Germline V gives CDR1 SEHNR, CDR2 FQNEAQ (reference sequence). This CDR3 is 14 amino acids long. V was pared by 3 bases and J by 6 bases, with 7 bases of the junction left unmatched. This chain links TRBV7-9 with TRBJ1-1, with 7 bases lining up with TRBD1. The TCR sequence derives from a human donor in good health (CMV status not recorded). Some clones in this sample may be carry-over from other donors' samples. The sample was cultured CD8+ T cells from PBMCs, taken from culture after CMV antigen stimulation. CDR3 DNA: TGTGCCAGCAGCTTCGTAGGTCAGGGGGCTGAAGCTTTCTTT. This translates into CASSFVGQGAEAFF.